The clone carrying this TCR beta chain was counted at least ten times. Its cognate antigen is unknown. Germline values: CDR1 SGHTA, CDR2 FQGNSA. The CDR3 length is 12 residues. This specimen comes from a study of blood T cells in healthy people across ages. Study results and caveats: In older individuals, TCR beta diversity per million T cells was lower, falling roughly linearly with age.

Donors were systemically healthy Caucasian individuals from Russia aged 6 to 90 years. The total RNA that was extracted per sample amounted to at least 5.5 micrograms. The second PCR ran about 7 to 12 cycles with a sample-barcoded 5' primer and J-beta primers. TCRdb reprocessed the 5' RACE reads with MiXCR, giving one entry per CDR3 protein. The sample contains about 720,000 distinct CDR3 sequences, 22% of which appear only once. Sequenced input: blood. This receptor was identified in a man in his 70s in good health. This chain connects TRBV7-2 to TRBJ2-5; no reliable D call. The J call may be wrong; the DNA end is better matched by TRBJ2-1. The CDR3 is CASSLKYNEQFF. CDR3 coding DNA: TGTGCCAGCAGCCTGAAATACAATGAGCAGTTCTTC.